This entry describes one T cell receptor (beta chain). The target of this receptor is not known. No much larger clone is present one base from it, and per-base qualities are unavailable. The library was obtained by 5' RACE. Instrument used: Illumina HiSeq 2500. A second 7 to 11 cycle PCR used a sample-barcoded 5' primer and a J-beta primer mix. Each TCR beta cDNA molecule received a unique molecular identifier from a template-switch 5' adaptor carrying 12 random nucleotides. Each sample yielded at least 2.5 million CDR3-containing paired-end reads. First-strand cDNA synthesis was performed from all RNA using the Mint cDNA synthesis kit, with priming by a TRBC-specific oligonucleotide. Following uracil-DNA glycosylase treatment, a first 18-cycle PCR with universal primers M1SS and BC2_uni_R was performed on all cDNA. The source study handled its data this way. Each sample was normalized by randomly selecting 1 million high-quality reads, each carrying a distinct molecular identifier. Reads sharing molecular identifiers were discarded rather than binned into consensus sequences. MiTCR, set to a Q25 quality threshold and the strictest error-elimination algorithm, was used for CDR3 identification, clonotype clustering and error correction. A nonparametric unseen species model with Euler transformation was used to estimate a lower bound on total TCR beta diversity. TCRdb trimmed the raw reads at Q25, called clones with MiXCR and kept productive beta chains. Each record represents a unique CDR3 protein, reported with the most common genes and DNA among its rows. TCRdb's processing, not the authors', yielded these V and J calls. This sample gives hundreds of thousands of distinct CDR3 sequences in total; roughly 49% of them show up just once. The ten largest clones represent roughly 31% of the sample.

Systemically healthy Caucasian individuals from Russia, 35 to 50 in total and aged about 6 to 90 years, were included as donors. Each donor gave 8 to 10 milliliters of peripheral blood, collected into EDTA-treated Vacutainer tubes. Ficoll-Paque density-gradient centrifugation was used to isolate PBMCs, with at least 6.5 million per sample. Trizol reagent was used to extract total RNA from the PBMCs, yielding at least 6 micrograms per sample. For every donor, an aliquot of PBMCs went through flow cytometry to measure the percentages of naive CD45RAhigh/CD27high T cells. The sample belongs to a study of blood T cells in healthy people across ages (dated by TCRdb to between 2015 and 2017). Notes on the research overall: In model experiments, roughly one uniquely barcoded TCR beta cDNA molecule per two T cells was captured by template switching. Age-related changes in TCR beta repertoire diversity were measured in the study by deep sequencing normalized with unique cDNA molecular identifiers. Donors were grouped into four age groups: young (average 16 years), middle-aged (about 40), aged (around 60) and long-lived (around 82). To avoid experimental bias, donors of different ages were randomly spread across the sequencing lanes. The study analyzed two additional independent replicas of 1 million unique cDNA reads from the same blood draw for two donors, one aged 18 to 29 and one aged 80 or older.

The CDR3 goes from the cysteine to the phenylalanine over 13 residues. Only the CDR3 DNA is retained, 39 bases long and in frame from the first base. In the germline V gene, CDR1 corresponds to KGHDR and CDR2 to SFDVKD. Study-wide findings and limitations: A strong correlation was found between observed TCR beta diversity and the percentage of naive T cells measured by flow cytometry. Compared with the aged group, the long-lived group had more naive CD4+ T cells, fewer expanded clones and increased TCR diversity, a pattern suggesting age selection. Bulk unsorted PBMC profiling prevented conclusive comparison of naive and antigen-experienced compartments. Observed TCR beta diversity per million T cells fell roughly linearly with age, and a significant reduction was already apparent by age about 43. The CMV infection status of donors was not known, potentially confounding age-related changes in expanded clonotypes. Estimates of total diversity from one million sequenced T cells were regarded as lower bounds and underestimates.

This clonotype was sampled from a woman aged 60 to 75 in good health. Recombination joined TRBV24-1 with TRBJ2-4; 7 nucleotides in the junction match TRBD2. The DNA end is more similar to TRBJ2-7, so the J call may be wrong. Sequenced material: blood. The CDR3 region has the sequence CATSARGAYEQYF. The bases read TGTGCCACCAGTGCTCGGGGGGCCTACGAGCAGTACTTC.